This T cell receptor beta chain came from a study of blood T cell repertoires in COVID-19. Method: immunoSEQ multiplex PCR; TCRdb's copy keeps in-frame clones and lacks some. Here the sample spans 380,000 or so clones, about 90% being singletons. Per the germline V gene, CDR1 is MDHEN and CDR2 is SYDVKM. The CDR3 covers 15 residues. The V gene end was trimmed by 5 bases and the J gene end by 2 bases; junction bases not matched to a gene: 5. The clonotype was recovered from a man aged 35 to 55 with acute or convalescent COVID-19. Sequencing input: peripheral blood. This rearrangement joins TRBV28 to TRBJ2-7; TRBD1 aligns across 11 bases. As DNA, the CDR3 is TGTGCCAGCAGTCCGTGGGGACAGGGGGCCTACGAGCAGTACTTC. Residues: CASSPWGQGAYEQYF.